One sample yielded the 18 T cell receptor beta chains listed below, sequenced in a study of cytomegalovirus exposure and HLA in healthy donors. Use of 60 Vbeta and 13 Jbeta primers characterized the PCR. TCRdb's copy holds only in-frame clones and misses some; the assay was immunoSEQ multiplex PCR. The sample contains roughly 200,000 clones, about 78% of which appear only once. The specimen sequenced was PBMCs. Receptors were obtained from a man in his forties in good health and CMV-seronegative.

Only a few counts were recorded for this clone. The rearrangement joins TRBV16 to TRBJ1-2; 8 bases match TRBD1. The junction had 1 base not matched to a gene; V was cut back by 0 bases and J by 4 bases. The CDR3 spans 14 residues. Germline CDR1 KGHSY, CDR2 FQNENV. CDR3 coding DNA: TGTGCCAGCAGCCAATCCCAGGGGGCCTATGGCTACACCTTC. It translates to CASSQSQGAYGYTF. The full variable domain, its missing parts supplied by reference TRBV16 and TRBJ1-2, is GEEVAQTPKHLVRGEGQKAKLYCAPIKGHSYVFWYQQVLKNEFKFLISFQNENVFDETGMPKERFSAKCLPNSPCSLEIQATKLEDSAVYFCASSQSQGAYGYTFGSGTRLTVV.

The chain uses TRBV19 and TRBJ1-5, with 7 bases lining up with TRBD1. The length of the CDR3 is 15 residues. V lost 5 bases to trimming and J lost 0 bases; unmatched junction nucleotides: 4. Germline V gene data show CDR1 as LNHDA and CDR2 as SQIVND (reference sequence). The CDR3 bases are TGTGCCAGTAGTGGGGGACAGAGTAGCAATCAGCCCCAGCATTTT. Protein: CASSGGQSSNQPQHF.

V and J are TRBV30 and TRBJ2-4, with D possibly TRBD1 on 5 matching bases. V lost 2 bases and J 3 bases, leaving 8 bases between the germline ends. The CDR3 has 13 residues. Germline V gene lookup returns CDR1 GTSNPN and CDR2 SVGIG (reference sequence). Here the CDR3 DNA reads TGTGCCTGGAGTACGACAGACAAAAACATTCAGTACTTC. As protein: CAWSTTDKNIQYF.

This chain connects TRBV29-1 to TRBJ1-5; 7 bases agree with TRBD1. The V gene's germline CDR1 is SQVTM and CDR2 ANQGSEA. This CDR3 contains 12 residues. J lost 5 bases, V lost 4 bases, and 2 bases had no gene match. In nucleotides, the CDR3 is TGCAGCGTTGGAACAGGGGATCAGCCCCAGCATTTT. Amino acid sequence: CSVGTGDQPQHF.

The V call is TRBV19, the J call TRBJ2-1; D might be TRBD2 (5 bases). Germline loops: CDR1 LNHDA, CDR2 SQIVND (reference sequence). The CDR3 consists of 13 residues. V was pared by 8 bases and J by 2 bases, with 10 bases between. The CDR3 region has the DNA TGTGCCAGTGATTCCGGGACCTACAATGAGCAGTTCTTC. Protein: CASDSGTYNEQFF.

This sequence joins TRBV18 and TRBJ2-5; 7 positions match TRBD2. Germline V CDR1 and CDR2: KGHSH, LQKENI. V shed 8 bases, J shed 1 base, and the junction held 1 base outside the gene matches. The CDR3 extends over 12 amino acids. The CDR3 loop reads CASGGGQETQYF. In DNA form, the CDR3 reads TGTGCCAGCGGCGGGGGCCAAGAGACCCAGTACTTC.

This clone was seen once. V and J are TRBV5-4 and TRBJ1-6, with D possibly being TRBD1 (5 bases). Germline V CDR1 and CDR2: SGHNT, YYREEE (reference sequence). The CDR3 consists of 15 residues. Between the trimmed V and J ends, which lost 3 bases and 2 bases, there was a span of 9 bases. The CDR3 region has the DNA TGTGCCAGCAGCTCCGGACAAGCCTATAATTCACCCCTCCACTTT. Translated, it gives CASSSGQAYNSPLHF. Drawing the rest from reference TRBV5-4 and TRBJ1-6, the complete variable domain is ETGVTQSPTHLIKTRGQQVTLRCSSQSGHNTVSWYQQALGQGPQFIFQYYREEENGRGNFPPRFSGLQFPNYSSELNVNALELDDSALYLCASSSGQAYNSPLHFGNGTRLTVT.

The table lists this clone with a few counts. V is TRBV18 and J is TRBJ2-1; 9 bases line up with TRBD2. The V segment lost 3 bases and the J segment 5 bases; nucleotides outside the gene matches: 5. The CDR3 length is 15 residues. CDR1 and CDR2 (germline): KGHSH, LQKENI. The CDR3 sequence: CASSPVERGDNEQFF. The CDR3 region has the DNA TGTGCCAGCTCACCCGTGGAGCGGGGGGACAATGAGCAGTTCTTC.

V and J are TRBV6-5 and TRBJ2-1, with D possibly being TRBD1 (5 bases). The germline V and J ends were trimmed by 6 bases and 9 bases, with 21 bases remaining between them. The germline gives CDR1 MNHEY, CDR2 SVGAGI. The CDR3 loop spans 15 amino acids. CDR3 residues: CASRQSGPTGGEQFF. The CDR3, as DNA: TGTGCCAGCAGACAGTCCGGGCCTACAGGTGGTGAGCAGTTCTTC.

The chain joins TRBV20-1 to TRBJ1-2, with D possibly TRBD1 on 5 matching bases. The CDR3 is made up of 11 amino acids. Germline V gives CDR1 DFQATT, CDR2 SNEGSKA (reference sequence). The CDR3 loop reads CSVPVGDVYTF. The CDR3 DNA is TGCAGCGTACCGGTAGGGGATGTCTACACCTTC.

A word on this clone: This sample also contains other DNA sequences that code for the same CDR3. The chain recombines TRBV9 with TRBJ1-1; D is undetermined. Germline CDR1 is SGDLS and CDR2 is YYNGEE. Trimming removed 0 bases from V and 1 base from J, with 4 bases in between. The CDR3 loop spans 13 amino acids. This chain's CDR3 is CASSVVQNTEAFF. The CDR3 coding sequence is TGTGCCAGCAGCGTAGTTCAGAACACTGAAGCTTTCTTT.

The chain uses TRBV9 and TRBJ1-1; 8 nucleotides line up with TRBD1. V shed 5 bases and J 0 bases; nucleotides not matched to a gene: 6. The germline gives CDR1 SGDLS, CDR2 YYNGEE. The CDR3 length is 15 residues. The CDR3 loop is CASRETGAMNTEAFF. The CDR3 DNA follows: TGTGCCAGCAGGGAGACAGGGGCTATGAACACTGAAGCTTTCTTT.

V gene TRBV30 combines with J gene TRBJ1-5; the D is unclear. The CDR3 length is 13 residues. The germline CDR1 and CDR2 sequences are GTSNPN and SVGIG (reference sequence). V was trimmed by 0 bases and J by 4 bases, leaving 7 bases between them. The CDR3 DNA is TGTGCCTGGAGTGTTGGTCAGAATCAGCCCCAGCATTTT. This translates into CAWSVGQNQPQHF.

CDR3 region: CASSQEVSGGAKEQFF. CDR3 nucleotides: TGCGCCAGCAGCCAAGAAGTTAGCGGGGGGGCTAAGGAGCAGTTCTTC. The V gene is TRBV4-3, the J gene TRBJ2-1; 11 bases agree with TRBD2. The V gene end was trimmed by 0 bases and the J gene end by 10 bases; junction bases not matched to a gene: 8. The germline V gene encodes CDR1 LGHNA and CDR2 YSLEER. The CDR3 totals 16 residues.

The chain links TRBV5-1 to TRBJ1-1; 7 nucleotides align to TRBD1. Germline CDR1 and CDR2: SGHRS and YFSETQ. The CDR3 runs to 14 residues. The trim removed 2 bases at V and 1 base at J, leaving 2 bases unmatched. The CDR3 protein is CASSLRTGNTEAFF. The CDR3 DNA sequence: TGCGCCAGCAGCTTACGGACAGGGAACACTGAAGCTTTCTTT.

This sequence joins TRBV2 and TRBJ1-2, with D unresolved. Trimming removed 6 bases from V and 1 base from J, with 9 bases in between. The CDR3 spans 13 residues. Germline CDR1 and CDR2: SNHLY and FYNNEI. CDR3 DNA: TGTGCCAGCAGAACAAGTTTTAACTATGGCTACACCTTC. Its translation: CASRTSFNYGYTF.

The DNA of the CDR3 is TGTGCCAGCAGCTTAGAAGGGGGCTCCTACGAGCAGTACTTC. Protein: CASSLEGGSYEQYF. The gene calls are TRBV11-3 and TRBJ2-7; D is possibly TRBD1 (6 bases). CDR1 is SGHNT and CDR2 is YENEEA in the germline V gene. V was clipped by 0 bases and J by 0 bases, with 6 bases between them. The CDR3 covers 14 residues.

The chain links TRBV5-1 to TRBJ2-1, with 7 bases matching TRBD1. J lost 1 base, V lost 4 bases, and 8 bases had no gene match. Germline V gives CDR1 SGHRS, CDR2 YFSETQ. This CDR3 spans 16 amino acids. In DNA, the CDR3 is TGCGCCAGCAGCAAAACAGGGGCCCGGTCCTACAATGAGCAGTTCTTC. Its translation: CASSKTGARSYNEQFF.